Listed here is a single T cell receptor (beta chain). Its target is unknown. This specimen belongs to a study of shared clonotypes between healthy human individuals. Study-level points and caveats: Although depth was large, rarefaction showed that sequencing of the sorted subsets was incomplete.

The V gene's germline CDR1 is SEHNR and CDR2 FQNEAQ (reference sequence). V shed 4 bases, J shed 5 bases, and the junction held 7 bases outside the gene matches. The CDR3 contains 14 residues. Data came from immunoSEQ multiplex PCR; TCRdb stores just in-frame clones and leaves some out. This sample carries approximately 980,000 clones, around three quarters of them seen once, and the ten largest clones take about 1.5%. The chain joins TRBV7-9 to TRBJ2-5; the match to TRBD1 covers 7 bases. Sequencing was done on a sample of memory CD4+ T cells sorted from blood. Subset denoted: CD45RA-negative fraction. The sequence was obtained from a man aged 18 to 30 in good health. CDR3 amino acids: CASSSAGGSETQYF. The CDR3 DNA follows: TGTGCCAGCAGCTCCGCAGGGGGTTCGGAGACCCAGTACTTC.